This T cell receptor beta chain comes out of a study of cytomegalovirus exposure and HLA in healthy donors. Study-level results: Per published reports, the classifier diagnosed cytomegalovirus status with high specificity and sensitivity. TCR beta V segments were, for the most part, productive about 87% or about 30% of the time in an earlier analysis. Among TCR beta chains of equal frequency, HLA-associated ones were more clonally expanded in a later analysis.

Looked up from germline, CDR1 is SGHAT and CDR2 is FQNNGV. Trimming took 7 bases from V and 3 from J, leaving 18 bases between them. The CDR3 loop spans 15 amino acids. Concerning this clone itself: The antigen remains undetermined.

PCR used 60 Vbeta primers and 13 Jbeta primers. Profiling relied on immunoSEQ multiplex PCR, and the TCRdb table lists in-frame clones only, not all of them. Here the sample spans about 160,000 clones, 80% being singletons. The TCR originated in a woman aged 45-65 years in good health and CMV-seronegative. What was sequenced was PBMCs. The rearrangement joins TRBV11-2 to TRBJ1-2, with D perhaps TRBD1 (6 bases). CDR3 coding DNA: TGTGCCAGCACCGAGACGGGGGGGGCCTACTATGGCTACACCTTC. Encoded protein: CASTETGGAYYGYTF.